The clone carrying this T cell receptor beta chain was seen many times. These data belong to a study of neurological immune-mediated disorders. Time point here: longitudinal time-point 1 (baseline). V trimming: 3 bases; J trimming: 6 bases; junction bases outside the gene matches: 8. The germline V gene encodes CDR1 SGHVS and CDR2 FQNEAQ. The CDR3 runs 15 residues. TCRdb re-called the 5' RACE reads through MiXCR, storing one row per CDR3 protein. The profile shows 55,000 to 70,000 distinct CDR3 sequences, approximately 12% of them singletons. Sequencing was carried out using PBMCs. This TCR derives from a male donor with HTLV-1-associated myelopathy (HAM/TSP). The V gene is TRBV7-8, the J gene TRBJ2-7, with 10 bases identical to TRBD1. The CDR3 DNA is TGTGCCAGCAGCTTCTTGGGGGACAGGGGAAGCGAGCAGTACTTC. Its protein is CASSFLGDRGSEQYF.